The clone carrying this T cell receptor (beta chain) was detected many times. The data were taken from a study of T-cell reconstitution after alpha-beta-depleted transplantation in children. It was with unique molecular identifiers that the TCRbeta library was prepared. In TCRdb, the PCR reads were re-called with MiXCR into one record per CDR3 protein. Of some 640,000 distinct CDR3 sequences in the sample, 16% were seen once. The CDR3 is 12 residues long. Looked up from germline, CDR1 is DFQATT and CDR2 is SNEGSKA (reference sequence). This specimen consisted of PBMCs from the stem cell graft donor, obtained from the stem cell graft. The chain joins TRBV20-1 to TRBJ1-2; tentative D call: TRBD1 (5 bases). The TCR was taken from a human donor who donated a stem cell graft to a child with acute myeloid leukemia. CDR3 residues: CRGGDGNYGYTF. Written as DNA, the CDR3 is TGCAGGGGGGGGGACGGAAACTATGGCTACACCTTC.